This passage covers 9 T cell receptor beta chains from one sample sequenced in a study of regulatory T cells in long-lasting Graves disease. CDR3-region Arm-PCR and iRepertoire HTBI primers produced the TCR beta libraries. From the multiplex PCR reads, TCRdb called clonotypes with MiXCR, one entry per CDR3 protein. The profile covers over 350,000 distinct CDR3 sequences, with approximately 16% appearing a single time and approximately 7.6% taken by the ten largest. As to time point: newly diagnosed GD, antithyroid drugs for less than 3 months. PBMC RNA was the source of the TCR library. These sequences were also reported in another study, on T cells in Graves' hyperthyroidism and ophthalmopathy.

Specimen: peripheral blood mononuclear cells (PBMCs), collected at new diagnosis, from a patient treated with antithyroid drugs. The receptors stem from a woman between 35 and 50 years old with Graves disease.

The rearrangement uses TRBV28 and TRBJ2-5; 10 bases line up with TRBD1. Germline values: CDR1 MDHEN, CDR2 SYDVKM. CDR3 size: 15 residues. Trimming took 2 bases from V and 2 from J; bases not matched to a gene: 2. The CDR3 nucleotides read TGTGCCAGCAGTTTAGAGGACAGGGGGCAAGAGACCCAGTACTTC. As protein: CASSLEDRGQETQYF.

In this sample, this clonotype turned up a few times. The genes are TRBV29-1 and TRBJ2-2; the D call may be TRBD1 or TRBD2 (5 bases each). V was trimmed by 4 bases and J by 5 bases, leaving 8 bases between them. Per germline, CDR1 SQVTM and CDR2 ANQGSEA. The CDR3 contains 12 residues. CDR3 protein: CSVVGGTGELFF. The CDR3 DNA is TGCAGCGTTGTTGGGGGAACCGGGGAGCTGTTTTTT.

This clonotype was recorded at least ten times. Written as DNA, the CDR3 is TGTGCCAGCAGTCTAGAGACAGGGAAAAGCCAAGAGACCCAGTACTTC. The encoded protein is CASSLETGKSQETQYF. The chain combines TRBV12-3 or TRBV12-4 with TRBJ2-5, with TRBD1 matching over 7 bases. This CDR3 contains 16 residues. The J segment lost 1 base and the V segment lost 5 bases, leaving 10 bases of the junction unmatched.

This clonotype occurred a few times. The chain couples TRBV7-6 to TRBJ2-1, with 7 positions matching TRBD2. Germline lookup yields CDR1 SGHVS and CDR2 FNYEAQ. The CDR3 is made up of 17 amino acids. After removal of 4 bases from V and 4 bases from J, the junction contained 13 bases not matched to a gene. The CDR3 here is CASSSQQWSSGYNEQFF. CDR3 sequence (DNA): TGTGCCAGCAGCTCCCAGCAGTGGTCTAGCGGATACAATGAGCAGTTCTTC.

This clonotype turned up a few times. J is TRBJ2-7 and V is TRBV6-1; the D gene is possibly TRBD2 (5 bases). Germline CDR1 reads MNHNS; CDR2 reads SASEGT. The CDR3 length is 12 residues. The V end lost 8 bases, the J end lost 1 base, and 9 bases lay between the germline ends. CDR3 sequence: CASEGRSYEQYF. DNA of the CDR3: TGTGCCAGCGAGGGCCGTTCCTACGAGCAGTACTTC.

J is TRBJ2-1 and V is TRBV30; D is perhaps TRBD1 or TRBD2 (5 bases each). This CDR3 region has 13 residues. V lost 5 bases to trimming and J lost 4 bases, with 12 bases between them. Germline CDR1 GTSNPN, CDR2 SVGIG (reference sequence). The CDR3 DNA follows: TGTGCCTGGGAGCCGGGACCGTACAATGAGCAGTTCTTC. This codes for CAWEPGPYNEQFF.

This clonotype was detected ten times or more. The chain uses TRBV15 and TRBJ2-5; tentative D call: TRBD2 (6 bases). The CDR3 extends over 14 amino acids. The ends were cut back, 1 base at V and 5 bases at J, with 11 bases in the middle. The V gene's germline CDR1 is LNHNV and CDR2 YYDKDF (reference sequence). CDR3 in DNA: TGTGCCACCAGCAGAGGGGAGGTCGAGGAGACCCAGTACTTC. This encodes CATSRGEVEETQYF.

Only a few counts were recorded for this clonotype. The germline gene is not matched at one end of the junction; a read error may be the cause. The chain uses TRBV7-2 and TRBJ2-2; TRBD1 matches at 9 bases. The CDR3 is made up of 16 amino acids. In germline, CDR1 is SGHTA, CDR2 FQGNSA. The CDR3 coding sequence is TGTGCCAGCAGCCGTCCCGGGACAGGGAACGCCGGGGAGCTGTTTTTT. Translation: CASSRPGTGNAGELFF.

This rearrangement joins TRBV6-5 to TRBJ2-7; 9 bases line up with TRBD1. With 0 bases clipped from V and 5 bases from J, the junction kept 14 bases outside the gene matches. CDR3 size: 18 residues. CDR1 MNHEY and CDR2 SVGAGI come from the germline V gene. Here the CDR3 reads CASSYSFNPGQGIHEQYF. The CDR3 DNA reads TGTGCCAGCAGTTACTCCTTCAATCCGGGACAGGGTATACACGAGCAGTACTTC.